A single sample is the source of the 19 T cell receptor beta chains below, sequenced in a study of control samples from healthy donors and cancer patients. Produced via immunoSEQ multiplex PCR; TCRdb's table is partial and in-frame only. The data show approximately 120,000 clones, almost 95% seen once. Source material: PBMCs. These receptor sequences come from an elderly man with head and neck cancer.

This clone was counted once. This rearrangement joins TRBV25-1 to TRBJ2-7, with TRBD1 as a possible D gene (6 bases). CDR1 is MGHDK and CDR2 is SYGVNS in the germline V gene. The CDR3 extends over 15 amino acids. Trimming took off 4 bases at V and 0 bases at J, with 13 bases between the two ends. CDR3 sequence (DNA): TGTGCCAGCAGTGCTAAATCAGGGGTCTCCTACGAGCAGTACTTC. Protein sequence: CASSAKSGVSYEQYF.

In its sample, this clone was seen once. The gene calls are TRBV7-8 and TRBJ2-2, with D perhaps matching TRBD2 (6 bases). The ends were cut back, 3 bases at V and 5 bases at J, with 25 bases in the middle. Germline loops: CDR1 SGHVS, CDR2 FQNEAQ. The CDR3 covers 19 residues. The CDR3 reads CASSFIVSPSSVKTGELFF. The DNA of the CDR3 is TGTGCCAGCAGCTTTATAGTTAGCCCCTCTAGCGTCAAAACCGGGGAGCTGTTTTTT.

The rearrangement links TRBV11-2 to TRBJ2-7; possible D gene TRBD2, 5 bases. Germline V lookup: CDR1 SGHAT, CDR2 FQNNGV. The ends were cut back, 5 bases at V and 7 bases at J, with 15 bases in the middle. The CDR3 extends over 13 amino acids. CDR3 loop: CASSRGGRLEQYF. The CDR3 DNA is TGTGCCAGCAGCCGGGGTGGCAGATTAGAGCAGTACTTC.

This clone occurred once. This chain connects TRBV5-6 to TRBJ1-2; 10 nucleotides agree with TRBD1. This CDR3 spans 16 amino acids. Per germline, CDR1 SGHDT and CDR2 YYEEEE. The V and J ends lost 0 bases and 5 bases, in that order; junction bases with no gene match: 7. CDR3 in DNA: TGTGCCAGCAGCTTGGCGACAGGGGGCGCTTTATATGGCTACACCTTC. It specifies CASSLATGGALYGYTF.

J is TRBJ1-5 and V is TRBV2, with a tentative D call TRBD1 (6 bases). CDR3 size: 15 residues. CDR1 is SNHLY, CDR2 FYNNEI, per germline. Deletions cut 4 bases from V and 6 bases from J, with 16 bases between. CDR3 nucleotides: TGTGCCAGCAGTGGCCCCGACAGGTTAACTCAGCCCCAGCATTTT. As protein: CASSGPDRLTQPQHF.

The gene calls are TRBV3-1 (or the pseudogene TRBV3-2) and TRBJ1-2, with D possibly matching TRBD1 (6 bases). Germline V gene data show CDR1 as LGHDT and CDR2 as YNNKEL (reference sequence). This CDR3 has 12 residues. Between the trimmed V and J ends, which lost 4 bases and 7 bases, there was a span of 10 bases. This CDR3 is CASSLRTVGYTF. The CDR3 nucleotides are TGTGCCAGCAGCCTGCGGACAGTTGGCTACACCTTC.

Here the CDR3 DNA reads TGTGCCAGCAGCCCGAGGGCGGATACGCAGTATTTT. It is translated as CASSPRADTQYF. The chain is built from TRBV3-1 (or the pseudogene TRBV3-2) and TRBJ2-3; tentative D call: TRBD2 (5 bases). Germline loops: CDR1 LGHDT, CDR2 YNNKEL (reference sequence). The CDR3 runs to 12 residues. V lost 4 bases and J lost 6, with 8 bases in between.

The CDR3 reads CASSQADRLFGTSSYEQYF. The CDR3 bases are TGTGCCAGCAGCCAAGCCGATCGTCTTTTCGGGACTAGTTCCTACGAGCAGTACTTC. The chain links TRBV4-2 to TRBJ2-7; TRBD2 matches at 8 bases. Germline loops: CDR1 LGHNA, CDR2 YNFKEQ. Trimming removed 1 base from V and 1 base from J; junction bases left unmatched: 15. The CDR3 is 19 residues long.

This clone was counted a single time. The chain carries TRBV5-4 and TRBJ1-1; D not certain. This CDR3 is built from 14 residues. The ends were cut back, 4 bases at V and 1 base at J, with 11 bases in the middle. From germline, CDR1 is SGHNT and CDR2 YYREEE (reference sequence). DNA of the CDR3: TGTGCCAGCAGCGCAATGCAGAGGAACACTGAAGCTTTCTTT. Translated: CASSAMQRNTEAFF.

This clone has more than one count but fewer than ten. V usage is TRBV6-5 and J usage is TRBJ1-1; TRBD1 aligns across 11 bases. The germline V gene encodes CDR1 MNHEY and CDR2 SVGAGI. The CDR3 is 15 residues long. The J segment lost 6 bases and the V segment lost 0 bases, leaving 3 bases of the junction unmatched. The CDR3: CASSYSDRGRAEAFF. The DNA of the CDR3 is TGTGCCAGCAGTTACTCGGACAGGGGGCGGGCTGAAGCTTTCTTT.

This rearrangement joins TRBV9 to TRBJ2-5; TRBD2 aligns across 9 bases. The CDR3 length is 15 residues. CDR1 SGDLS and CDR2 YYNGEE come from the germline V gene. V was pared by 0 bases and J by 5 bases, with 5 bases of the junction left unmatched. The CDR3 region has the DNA TGTGCCAGCAGCGTAGTAGCGGGAGCGGATGAGACCCAGTACTTC. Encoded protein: CASSVVAGADETQYF.

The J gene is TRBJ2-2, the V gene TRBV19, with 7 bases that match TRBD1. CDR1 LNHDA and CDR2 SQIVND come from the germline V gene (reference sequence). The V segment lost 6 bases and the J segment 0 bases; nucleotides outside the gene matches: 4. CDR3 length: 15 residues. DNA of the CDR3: TGTGCCAGTAGCCCCGGGACAGCGAACACCGGGGAGCTGTTTTTT. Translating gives CASSPGTANTGELFF.

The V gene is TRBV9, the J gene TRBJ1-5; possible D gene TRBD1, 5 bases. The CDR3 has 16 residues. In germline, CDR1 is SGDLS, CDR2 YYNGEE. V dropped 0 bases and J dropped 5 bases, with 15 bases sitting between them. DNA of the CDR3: TGTGCCAGCAGCGTAGTTCGGGACGGAGATTATCAGCCCCAGCATTTT. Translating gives CASSVVRDGDYQPQHF. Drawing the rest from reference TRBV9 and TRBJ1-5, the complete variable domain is DSGVTQTPKHLITATGQRVTLRCSPRSGDLSVYWYQQSLDQGLQFLIQYYNGEERAKGNILERFSAQQFPDLHSELNLSSLELGDSALYFCASSVVRDGDYQPQHFGDGTRLSIL.

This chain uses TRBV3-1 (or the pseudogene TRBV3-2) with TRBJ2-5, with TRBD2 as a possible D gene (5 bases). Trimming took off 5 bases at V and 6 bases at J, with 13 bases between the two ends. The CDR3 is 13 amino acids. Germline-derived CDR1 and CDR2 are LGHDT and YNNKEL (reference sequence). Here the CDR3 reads CASSWELLKTQYF. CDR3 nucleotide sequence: TGTGCCAGCAGCTGGGAGTTACTAAAGACCCAGTACTTC.

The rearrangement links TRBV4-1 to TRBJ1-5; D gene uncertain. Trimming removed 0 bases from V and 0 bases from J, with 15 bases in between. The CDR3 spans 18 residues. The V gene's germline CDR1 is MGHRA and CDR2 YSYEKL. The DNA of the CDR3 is TGCGCCAGCAGCCAAGAAGCCCAGGCGGCTAATAGCAATCAGCCCCAGCATTTT. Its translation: CASSQEAQAANSNQPQHF.

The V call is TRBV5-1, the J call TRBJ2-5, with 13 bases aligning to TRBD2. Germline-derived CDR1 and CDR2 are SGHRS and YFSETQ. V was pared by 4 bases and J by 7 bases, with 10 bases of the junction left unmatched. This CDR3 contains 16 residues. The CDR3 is CASSTTSGGPQRTQYF. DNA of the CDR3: TGCGCCAGCAGCACGACTAGCGGGGGGCCCCAGAGGACCCAGTACTTC.

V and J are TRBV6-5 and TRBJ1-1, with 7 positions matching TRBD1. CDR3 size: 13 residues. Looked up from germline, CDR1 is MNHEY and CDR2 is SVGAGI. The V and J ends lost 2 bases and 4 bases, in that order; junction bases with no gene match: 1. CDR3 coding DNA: TGTGCCAGCAGTTACCGGACAGGCACTGAAGCTTTCTTT. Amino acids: CASSYRTGTEAFF.

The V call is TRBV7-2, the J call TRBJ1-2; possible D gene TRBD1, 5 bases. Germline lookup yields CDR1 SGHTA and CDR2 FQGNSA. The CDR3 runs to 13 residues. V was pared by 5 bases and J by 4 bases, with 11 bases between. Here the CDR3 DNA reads TGTGCCAGCAGCCAGGGCTTTAGCTATGGCTACACCTTC. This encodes CASSQGFSYGYTF.

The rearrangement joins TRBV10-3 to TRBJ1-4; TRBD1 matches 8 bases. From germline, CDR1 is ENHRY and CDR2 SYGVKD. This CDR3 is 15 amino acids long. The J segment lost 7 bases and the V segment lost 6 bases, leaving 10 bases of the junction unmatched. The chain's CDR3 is CAIRGDTGGSEKLFF. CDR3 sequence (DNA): TGTGCCATCAGGGGAGACACAGGGGGGAGTGAAAAACTGTTTTTT.